This T cell receptor (beta chain) stems from a study of T cell responses to AZD1222 COVID-19 vaccine. In the case of this clone: Its antigen is unidentified.

TCRdb's copy holds only in-frame clones and misses some; the assay was immunoSEQ multiplex PCR. Here the sample spans around 54,000 clones, 65% to 90% being singletons. General study results and limits: White British people made up most donors, females outnumbered males, and clonal diversity was possibly underestimated. Baseline testing showed seropositivity in only a handful of AZD1222 recipients. Reportedly, close to half of spike-specific TCRs are directed against unmutated variant regions.

Germline-derived CDR1 and CDR2 are SGHTA and FQGTGA. Trimming shortened V by 2 bases and J by 4 bases, and 16 bases separated the two germline ends. CDR3 size: 16 residues. This chain joins TRBV7-3 and TRBJ2-3; tentative D call: TRBD2 (5 bases). The source is an adult who received the AZD1222 COVID-19 vaccine. Sequenced material: peripheral blood, taken 28 days after the second AZD1222 dose. This CDR3 is CASSLQGGVASDTQYF. The CDR3 DNA reads as TGTGCCAGCAGCTTACAAGGCGGTGTAGCGTCAGATACGCAGTATTTT.